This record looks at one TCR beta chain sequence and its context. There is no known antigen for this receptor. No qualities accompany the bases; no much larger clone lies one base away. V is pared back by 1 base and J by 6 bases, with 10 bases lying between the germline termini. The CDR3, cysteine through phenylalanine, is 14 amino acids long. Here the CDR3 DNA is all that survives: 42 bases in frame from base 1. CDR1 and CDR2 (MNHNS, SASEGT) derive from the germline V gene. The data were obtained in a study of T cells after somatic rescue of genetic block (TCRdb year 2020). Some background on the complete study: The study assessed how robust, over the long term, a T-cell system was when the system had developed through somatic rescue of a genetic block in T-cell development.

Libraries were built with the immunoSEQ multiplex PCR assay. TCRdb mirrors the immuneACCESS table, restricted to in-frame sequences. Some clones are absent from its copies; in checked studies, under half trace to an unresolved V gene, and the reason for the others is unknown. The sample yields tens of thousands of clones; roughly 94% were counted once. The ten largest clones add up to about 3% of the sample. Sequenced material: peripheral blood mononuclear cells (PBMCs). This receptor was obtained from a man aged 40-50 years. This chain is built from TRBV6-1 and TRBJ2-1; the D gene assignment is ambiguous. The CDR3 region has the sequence CASSEVGHRNEQFF. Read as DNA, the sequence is TGTGCCAGCAGTGAAGTAGGGCACCGCAATGAGCAGTTCTTC.